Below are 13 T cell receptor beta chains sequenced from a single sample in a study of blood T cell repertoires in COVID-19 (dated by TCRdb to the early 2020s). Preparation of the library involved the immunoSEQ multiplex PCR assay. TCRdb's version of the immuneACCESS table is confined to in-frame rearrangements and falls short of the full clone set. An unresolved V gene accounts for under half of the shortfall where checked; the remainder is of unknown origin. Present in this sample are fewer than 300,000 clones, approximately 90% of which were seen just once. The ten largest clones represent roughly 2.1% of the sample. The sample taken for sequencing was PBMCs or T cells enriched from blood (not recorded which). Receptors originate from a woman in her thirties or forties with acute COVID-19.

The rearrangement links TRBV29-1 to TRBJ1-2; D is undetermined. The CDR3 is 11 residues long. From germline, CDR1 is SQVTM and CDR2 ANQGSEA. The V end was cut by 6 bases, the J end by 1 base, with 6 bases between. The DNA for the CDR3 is TGCAGCGTCGGTTTTAACTATGGCTACACCTTC. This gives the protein CSVGFNYGYTF.

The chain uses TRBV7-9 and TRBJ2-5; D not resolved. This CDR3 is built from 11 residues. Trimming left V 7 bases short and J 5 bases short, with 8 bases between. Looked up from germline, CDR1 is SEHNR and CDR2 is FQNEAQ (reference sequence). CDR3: CASTREETQYF. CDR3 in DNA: TGTGCCAGCACCAGAGAGGAGACCCAGTACTTC.

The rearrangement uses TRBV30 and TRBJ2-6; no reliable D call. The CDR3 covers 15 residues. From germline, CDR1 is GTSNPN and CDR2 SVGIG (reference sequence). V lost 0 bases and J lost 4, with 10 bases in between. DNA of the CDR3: TGTGCCTGGAGTGTACGGGTCCGAGGGGCCAACGTCCTGACTTTC. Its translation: CAWSVRVRGANVLTF.

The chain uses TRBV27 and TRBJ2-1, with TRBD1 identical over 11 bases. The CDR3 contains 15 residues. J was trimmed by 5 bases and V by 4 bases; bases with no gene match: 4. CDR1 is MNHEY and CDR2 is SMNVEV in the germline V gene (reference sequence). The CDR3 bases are TGTGCCAGCAGTTCCGGGACAGGGGGAAACAATGAGCAGTTCTTC. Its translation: CASSSGTGGNNEQFF.

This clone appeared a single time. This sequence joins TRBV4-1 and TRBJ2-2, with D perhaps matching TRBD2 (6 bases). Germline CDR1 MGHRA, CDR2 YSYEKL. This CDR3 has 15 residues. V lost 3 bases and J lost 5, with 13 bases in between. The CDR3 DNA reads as TGCGCCAGCAGCCAGGGAGACGGAGGGACCGGGGAGCTGTTTTTT. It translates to CASSQGDGGTGELFF.

The CDR3 region has the DNA TGTGCCAGCAGCTTAGCGCCCCCGAGAGATACGCAGTATTTT. The encoded protein is CASSLAPPRDTQYF. V is TRBV7-2 and J is TRBJ2-3; D is unclear. Trimming took off 0 bases at V and 5 bases at J, with 9 bases between the two ends. From germline, CDR1 is SGHTA and CDR2 FQGNSA. The CDR3 runs to 14 residues.

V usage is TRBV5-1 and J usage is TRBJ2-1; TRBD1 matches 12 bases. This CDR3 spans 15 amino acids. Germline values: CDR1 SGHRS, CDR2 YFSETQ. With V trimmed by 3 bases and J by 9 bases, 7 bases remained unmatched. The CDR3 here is CASSSGQGAGGEQFF. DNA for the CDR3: TGCGCCAGCAGCTCGGGACAGGGGGCCGGCGGTGAGCAGTTCTTC. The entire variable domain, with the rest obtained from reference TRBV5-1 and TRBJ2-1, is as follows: KAGVTQTPRYLIKTRGQQVTLSCSPISGHRSVSWYQQTPGQGLQFLFEYFSETQRNKGNFPGRFSGRQFSNSRSEMNVSTLELGDSALYLCASSSGQGAGGEQFFGPGTRLTVL.

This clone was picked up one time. DNA of the CDR3: TGCAGCGTCCGGGGGGCATCCTACGAGCAGTACTTC. Translated: CSVRGASYEQYF. The chain combines TRBV29-1 with TRBJ2-7; TRBD2 is a possible D gene (7 bases). CDR1 and CDR2 from the germline V gene are SQVTM and ANQGSEA. Trimming removed 6 bases at V and 1 base at J, with 10 bases between. The CDR3 has 12 residues.

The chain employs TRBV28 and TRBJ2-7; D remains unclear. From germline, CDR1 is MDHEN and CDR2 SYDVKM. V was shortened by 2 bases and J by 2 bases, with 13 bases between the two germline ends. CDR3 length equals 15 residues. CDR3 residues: CASSLAWYRTYEQYF. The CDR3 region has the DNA TGTGCCAGCAGTTTAGCCTGGTACAGAACCTACGAGCAGTACTTC.

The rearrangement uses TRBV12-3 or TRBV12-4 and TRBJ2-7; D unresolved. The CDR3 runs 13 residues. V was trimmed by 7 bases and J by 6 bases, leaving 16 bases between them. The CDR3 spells CASKRRIMGEQYF. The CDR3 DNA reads TGTGCCAGCAAACGCAGGATTATGGGCGAGCAGTACTTC.

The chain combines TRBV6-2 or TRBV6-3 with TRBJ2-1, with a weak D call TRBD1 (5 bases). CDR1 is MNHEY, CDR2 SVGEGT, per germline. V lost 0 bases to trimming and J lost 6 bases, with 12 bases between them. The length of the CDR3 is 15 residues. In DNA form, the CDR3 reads TGTGCCAGCAGTTACTCGTTACAGGCACTCAATGAGCAGTTCTTC. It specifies CASSYSLQALNEQFF.

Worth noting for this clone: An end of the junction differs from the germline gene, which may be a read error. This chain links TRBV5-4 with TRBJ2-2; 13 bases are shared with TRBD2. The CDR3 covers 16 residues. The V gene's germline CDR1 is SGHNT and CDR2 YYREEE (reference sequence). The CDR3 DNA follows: TGTGCCAGCAGCCCTGGGACTAGCGGGAACTCCGGGGAGCTGTTTTTT. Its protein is CASSPGTSGNSGELFF.

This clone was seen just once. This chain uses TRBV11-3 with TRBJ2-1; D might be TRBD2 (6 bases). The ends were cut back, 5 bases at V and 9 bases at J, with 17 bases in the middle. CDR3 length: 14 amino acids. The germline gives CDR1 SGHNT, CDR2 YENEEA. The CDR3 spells CASSQEPQGGEQFF. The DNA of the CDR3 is TGTGCCAGCAGCCAAGAACCGCAGGGAGGTGAGCAGTTCTTC.